This T cell receptor beta chain was sequenced in a study of CD8 T cells in ankylosing spondylitis. Study-wide results and caveats: Disease-linked clones were reportedly significantly enriched in matched ankylosing spondylitis synovial fluid. Fewer than 10 highly homologous variants formed a TCR beta motif that appeared characteristic of ankylosing spondylitis blood. A CD8+ phenotype characterized the disease-linked clones, which were relatively rare in peripheral blood. A number of the motif variants had already been described in reactive arthritis synovial fluid and blood.

Trimming removed 5 bases from V and 3 bases from J; junction bases left unmatched: 13. Germline CDR1 is MNHEY and CDR2 is SMNVEV (reference sequence). The CDR3 runs to 18 residues. Points on this clonotype: Antigen unknown.

Generation of TCR beta libraries employed quantitative 5'-RACE incorporating molecular barcodes. Each CDR3 protein gets one entry after TCRdb re-called the 5' RACE reads with MiXCR. The sample lists fewer than 500,000 distinct CDR3 sequences; approximately 20% were seen once. The V and J genes are TRBV27 and TRBJ2-7; 13 bases agree with TRBD2. The specimen sequenced was blood, either unsorted or a sorted T cell fraction (not recorded which). This TCR derives from a male donor with ankylosing spondylitis. The CDR3 DNA sequence: TGTGCCAGCAGTCCCTCCGGGACTAGCGGGGACCACAGCTACGAGCAGTACTTC. Encoded protein: CASSPSGTSGDHSYEQYF.